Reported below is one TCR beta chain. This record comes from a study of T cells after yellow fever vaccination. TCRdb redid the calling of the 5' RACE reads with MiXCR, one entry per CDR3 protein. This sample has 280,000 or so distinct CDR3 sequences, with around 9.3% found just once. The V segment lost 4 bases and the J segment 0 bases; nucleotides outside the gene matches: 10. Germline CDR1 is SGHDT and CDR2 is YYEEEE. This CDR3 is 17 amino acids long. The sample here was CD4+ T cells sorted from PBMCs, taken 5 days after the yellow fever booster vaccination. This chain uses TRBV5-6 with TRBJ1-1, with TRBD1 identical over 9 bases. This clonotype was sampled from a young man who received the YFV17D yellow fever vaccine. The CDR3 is CASSPKTGGLMNTEAFF. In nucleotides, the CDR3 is TGTGCCAGCAGCCCGAAAACAGGGGGCCTAATGAACACTGAAGCTTTCTTT.